The T cell receptor beta chain under discussion was sequenced for a study of blood T cell repertoires in COVID-19 (dated by TCRdb to the early 2020s). Describing the broader study: Collaborator samples came from the United States, Italy and Spain and covered acute and convalescent phases of COVID-19. A de-identified subject ID, COVID-19 status, age in years and sex were almost always included in the sample metadata. The repertoires were made available in a free public database intended to serve as a resource for research on the immune response to SARS-CoV-2. The samples were drawn from two sources: the first 160 participants of the ongoing ImmuneRACE study, and over 1,000 subjects contributed by 6 global collaborators. The dataset comprised deeply sampled blood TCRbeta repertoires from subjects exposed to, actively infected with, or recovered from COVID-19. The prospective study material was composed of cDNA or gDNA derived from T cells, B-cell-depleted T cells, or PBMCs. Where HLA class I and class II types were available, the types were taken from metadata supplied by the sample provider, not from assay-based typing. Summary of the overall study and its limitations: The quantity of clinical and demographic metadata differed by source and by participant and was supplied without curation.

Points on this clone: This clone's antigen is unknown. No per-base quality is available; no much larger clone lies one base away.

Another Seattle source contributed samples from volunteer blood donors who had recovered from COVID-19. Collaborating institutions collected whole blood in K2EDTA tubes following their own protocols. For TCRbeta analysis, collaborators shipped samples as frozen whole blood, isolated PBMCs, or DNA extracted from either of those sample types. The immunoSEQ Assay, a bias-controlled multiplex PCR, was used to amplify TCRbeta CDR3 regions from genomic DNA. As for the original processing: Within the assay, amplification of reference gene primers was used to estimate how many nucleated cells each sample contained. To quantify the absolute abundance of each unique TCRbeta CDR3 rearrangement, sequence reads were collapsed and filtered. For each sample, productive Simpson clonality was calculated as the square root of Simpson's diversity index over productive rearrangements. TCRdb stores this immuneACCESS table with in-frame sequences only. Part of the clones is absent; in the studies checked, under half of the shortfall reflects unresolved V genes, and no reason is known for the rest. The D gene and trimming were derived from the DNA, and the V and J assignments and clone size from that table. Here the sample has roughly 260,000 clones; 87% occur a single time. In total, the top ten clones hold about 2.2% of the sample.

The sequencing sample was made of peripheral blood. The sequence was obtained from a woman in her forties or fifties who had recovered from COVID-19.

The CDR3 region reads CASSLRGGTVNEQFF. The sequence in DNA is TGTGCCAGCAGCTTGAGAGGGGGCACAGTCAATGAGCAGTTCTTC. The chain couples TRBV5-6 to TRBJ2-1, with 7 junctional bases fitting TRBD1. CDR1 and CDR2 are drawn from the germline V gene: SGHDT, YYEEEE. Measured from the cysteine to the phenylalanine, the CDR3 is 15 residues long. Just CDR3 DNA is preserved here, 45 bases in frame from base 1. V is trimmed back by 1 base and J by 6 bases, and the junction contains 7 bases that no gene match accounts for.